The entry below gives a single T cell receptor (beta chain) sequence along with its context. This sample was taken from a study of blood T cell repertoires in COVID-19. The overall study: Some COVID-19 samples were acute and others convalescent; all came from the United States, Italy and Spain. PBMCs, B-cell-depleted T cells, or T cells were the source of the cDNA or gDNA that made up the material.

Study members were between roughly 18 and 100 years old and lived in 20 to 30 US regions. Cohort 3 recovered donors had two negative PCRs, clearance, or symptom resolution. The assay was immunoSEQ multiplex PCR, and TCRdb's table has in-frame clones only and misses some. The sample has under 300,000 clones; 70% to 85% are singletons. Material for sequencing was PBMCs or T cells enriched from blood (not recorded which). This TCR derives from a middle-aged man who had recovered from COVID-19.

DNA for the CDR3: TGTGCCACCAGTGCTCAGGGGGCTGGGAGCAATCAGCCCCAGCATTTT. Encoded protein: CATSAQGAGSNQPQHF. J is TRBJ1-5 and V is TRBV24-1, with TRBD1 identical over 8 bases. The junction had 6 bases not matched to a gene; V was cut back by 5 bases and J by 1 base. The CDR3 has 16 amino acids. Germline V CDR1 and CDR2: KGHDR, SFDVKD.